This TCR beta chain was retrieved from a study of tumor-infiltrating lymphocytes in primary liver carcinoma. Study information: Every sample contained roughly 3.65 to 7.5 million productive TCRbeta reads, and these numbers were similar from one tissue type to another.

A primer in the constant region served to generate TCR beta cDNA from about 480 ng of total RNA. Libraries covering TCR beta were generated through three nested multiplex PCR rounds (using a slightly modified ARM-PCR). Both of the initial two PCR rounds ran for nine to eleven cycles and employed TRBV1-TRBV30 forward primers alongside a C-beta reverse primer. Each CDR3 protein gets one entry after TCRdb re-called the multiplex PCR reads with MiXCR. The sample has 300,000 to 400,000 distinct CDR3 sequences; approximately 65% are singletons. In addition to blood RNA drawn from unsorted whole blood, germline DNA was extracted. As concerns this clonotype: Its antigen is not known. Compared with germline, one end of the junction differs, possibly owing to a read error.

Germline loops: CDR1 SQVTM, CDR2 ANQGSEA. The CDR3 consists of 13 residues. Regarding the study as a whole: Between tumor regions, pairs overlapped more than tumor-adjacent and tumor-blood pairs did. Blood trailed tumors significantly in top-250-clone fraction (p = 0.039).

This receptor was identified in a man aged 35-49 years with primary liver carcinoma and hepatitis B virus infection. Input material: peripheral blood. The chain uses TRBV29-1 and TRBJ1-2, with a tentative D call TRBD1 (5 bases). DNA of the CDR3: TGCAGCAATACCTTAAGCATCAGGGAAGTGCCCCCCTTC. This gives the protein CSNTLSIREVPPF.